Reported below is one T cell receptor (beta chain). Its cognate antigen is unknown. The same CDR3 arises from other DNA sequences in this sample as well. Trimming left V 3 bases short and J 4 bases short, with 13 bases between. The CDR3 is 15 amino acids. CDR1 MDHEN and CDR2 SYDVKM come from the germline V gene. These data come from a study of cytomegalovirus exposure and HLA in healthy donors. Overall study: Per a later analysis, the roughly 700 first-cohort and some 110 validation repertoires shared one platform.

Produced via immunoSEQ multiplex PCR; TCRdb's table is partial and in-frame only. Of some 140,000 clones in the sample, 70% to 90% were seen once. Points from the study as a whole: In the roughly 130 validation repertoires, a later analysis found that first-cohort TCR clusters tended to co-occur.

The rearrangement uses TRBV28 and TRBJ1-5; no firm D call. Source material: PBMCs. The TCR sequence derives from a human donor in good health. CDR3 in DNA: TGTGCCAGCAGTTTCTTCCTCGGAGGTAATCAGCCCCAGCATTTT. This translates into CASSFFLGGNQPQHF.